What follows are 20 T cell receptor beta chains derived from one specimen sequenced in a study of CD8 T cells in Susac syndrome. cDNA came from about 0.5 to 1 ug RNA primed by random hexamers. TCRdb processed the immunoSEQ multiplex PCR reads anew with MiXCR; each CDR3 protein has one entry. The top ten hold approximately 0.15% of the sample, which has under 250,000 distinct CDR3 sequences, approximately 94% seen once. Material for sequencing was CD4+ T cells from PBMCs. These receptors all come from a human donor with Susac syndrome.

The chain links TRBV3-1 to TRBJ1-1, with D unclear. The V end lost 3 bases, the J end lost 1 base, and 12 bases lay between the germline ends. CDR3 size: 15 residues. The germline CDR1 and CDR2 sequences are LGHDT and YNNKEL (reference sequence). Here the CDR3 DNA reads TGTGCCAGCAGCCAGGCACTACAAGCGAACACTGAAGCTTTCTTT. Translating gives CASSQALQANTEAFF.

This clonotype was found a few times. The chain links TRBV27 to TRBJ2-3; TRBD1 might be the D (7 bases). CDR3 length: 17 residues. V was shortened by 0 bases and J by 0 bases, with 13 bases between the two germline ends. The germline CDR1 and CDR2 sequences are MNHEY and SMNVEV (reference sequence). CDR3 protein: CASSLSRGTESTDTQYF. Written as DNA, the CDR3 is TGTGCCAGCAGTTTATCTCGCGGGACAGAGAGCACAGATACGCAGTATTTT.

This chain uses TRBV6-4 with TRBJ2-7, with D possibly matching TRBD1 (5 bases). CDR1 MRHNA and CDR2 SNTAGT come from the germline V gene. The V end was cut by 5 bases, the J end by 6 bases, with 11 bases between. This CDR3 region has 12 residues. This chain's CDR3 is CASSLRTGEQYF. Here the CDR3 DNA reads TGTGCCAGCAGTCTCCGAACAGGCGAGCAGTACTTC.

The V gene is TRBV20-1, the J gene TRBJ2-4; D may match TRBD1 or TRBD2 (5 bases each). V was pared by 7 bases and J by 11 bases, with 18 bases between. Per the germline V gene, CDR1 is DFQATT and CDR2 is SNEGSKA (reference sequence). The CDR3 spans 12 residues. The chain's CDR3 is CSGRDRSSVQYF. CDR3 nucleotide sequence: TGCAGTGGCCGGGACCGATCCTCTGTTCAGTACTTC.

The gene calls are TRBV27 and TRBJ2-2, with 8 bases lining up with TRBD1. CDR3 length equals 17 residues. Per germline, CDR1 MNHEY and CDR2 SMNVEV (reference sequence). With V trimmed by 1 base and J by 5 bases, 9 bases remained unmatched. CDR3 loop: CASSLFRDRPPTGELFF. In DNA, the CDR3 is TGTGCCAGCAGTTTATTTCGGGACAGGCCGCCAACCGGGGAGCTGTTTTTT.

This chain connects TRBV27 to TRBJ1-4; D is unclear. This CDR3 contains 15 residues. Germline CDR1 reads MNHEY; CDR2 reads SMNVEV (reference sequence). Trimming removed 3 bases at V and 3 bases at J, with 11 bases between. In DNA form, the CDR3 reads TGTGCCAGCAGTTTGGCGGGAATCTCTAATGAAAAACTGTTTTTT. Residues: CASSLAGISNEKLFF.

The CDR3 sequence: CASRTSVTSYEQYF. The DNA for the CDR3 is TGTGCCAGCAGGACTAGCGTGACCTCCTACGAGCAGTACTTC. The chain recombines TRBV12-3 or TRBV12-4 with TRBJ2-7; 8 nucleotides line up with TRBD2. V lost 6 bases, J lost 0 bases, and 4 bases stayed unmatched. This CDR3 has 14 amino acids.

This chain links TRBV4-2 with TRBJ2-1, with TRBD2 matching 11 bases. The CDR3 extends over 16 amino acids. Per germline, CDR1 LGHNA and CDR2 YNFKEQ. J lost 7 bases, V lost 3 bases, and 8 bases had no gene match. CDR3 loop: CASSHGSGGAGNEQFF. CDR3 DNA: TGTGCCAGCAGCCACGGTAGCGGGGGGGCCGGGAATGAGCAGTTCTTC.

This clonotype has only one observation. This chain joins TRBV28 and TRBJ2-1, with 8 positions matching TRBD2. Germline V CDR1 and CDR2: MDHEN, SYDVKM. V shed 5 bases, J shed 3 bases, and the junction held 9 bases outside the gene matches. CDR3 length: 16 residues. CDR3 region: CASSPARAGGYNEQFF. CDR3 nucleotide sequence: TGTGCCAGCAGTCCCGCCAGGGCGGGGGGCTACAATGAGCAGTTCTTC.

The CDR3 is CSATGGLGRTQYF. For the CDR3, the DNA is TGCAGTGCTACCGGGGGCCTGGGGCGTACGCAGTATTTT. The V gene is TRBV20-1, the J gene TRBJ2-3; D may match TRBD1 or TRBD2 (6 bases each). This CDR3 is 13 amino acids long. The germline CDR1 and CDR2 sequences are DFQATT and SNEGSKA (reference sequence). Deletions cut 4 bases from V and 8 bases from J, with 16 bases between.

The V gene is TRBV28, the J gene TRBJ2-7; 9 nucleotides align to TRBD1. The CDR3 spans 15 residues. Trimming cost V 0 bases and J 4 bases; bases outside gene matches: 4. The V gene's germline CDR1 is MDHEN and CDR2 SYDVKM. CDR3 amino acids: CASSLWTGGIYEQYF. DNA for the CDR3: TGTGCCAGCAGTTTATGGACAGGGGGAATATACGAGCAGTACTTC.

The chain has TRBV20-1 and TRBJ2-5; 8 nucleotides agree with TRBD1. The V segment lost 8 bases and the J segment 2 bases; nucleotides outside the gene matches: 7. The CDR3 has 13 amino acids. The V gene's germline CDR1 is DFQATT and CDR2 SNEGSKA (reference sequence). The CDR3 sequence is CSPLGQGQETQYF. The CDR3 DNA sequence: TGCAGTCCCCTCGGACAGGGACAAGAGACCCAGTACTTC.

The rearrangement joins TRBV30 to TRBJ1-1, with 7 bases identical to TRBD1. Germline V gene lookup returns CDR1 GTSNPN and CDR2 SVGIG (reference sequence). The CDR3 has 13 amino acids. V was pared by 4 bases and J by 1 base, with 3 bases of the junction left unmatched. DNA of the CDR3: TGTGCCTGGAACGGACAGGAGAACACTGAAGCTTTCTTT. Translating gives CAWNGQENTEAFF. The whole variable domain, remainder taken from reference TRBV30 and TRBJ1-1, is SQTIHQWPATLVQPVGSPLSLECTVEGTSNPNLYWYRQAAGRGLQLLFYSVGIGQISSEVPQNLSASRPQDRQFILSSKKLLLSDSGFYLCAWNGQENTEAFFGQGTRLTVV.

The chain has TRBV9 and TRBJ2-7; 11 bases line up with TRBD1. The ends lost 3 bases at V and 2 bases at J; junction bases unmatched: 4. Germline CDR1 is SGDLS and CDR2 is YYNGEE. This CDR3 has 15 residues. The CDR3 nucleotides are TGTGCCAGCAGCGACCGGGACAGGGGGGCCTACGAGCAGTACTTC. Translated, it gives CASSDRDRGAYEQYF.

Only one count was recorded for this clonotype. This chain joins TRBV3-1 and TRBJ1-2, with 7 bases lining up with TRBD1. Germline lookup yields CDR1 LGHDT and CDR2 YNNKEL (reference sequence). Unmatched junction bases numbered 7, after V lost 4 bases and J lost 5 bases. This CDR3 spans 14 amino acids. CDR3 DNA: TGTGCCAGCAGCCTACTACAGGGGTTATATGGCTACACCTTC. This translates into CASSLLQGLYGYTF.

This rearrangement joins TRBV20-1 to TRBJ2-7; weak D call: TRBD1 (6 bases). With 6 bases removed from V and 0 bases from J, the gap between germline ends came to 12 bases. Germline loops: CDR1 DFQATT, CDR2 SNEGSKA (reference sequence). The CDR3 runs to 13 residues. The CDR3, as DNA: TGCAGTGCAGAGCCGGACAGCTCCTACGAGCAGTACTTC. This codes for CSAEPDSSYEQYF.

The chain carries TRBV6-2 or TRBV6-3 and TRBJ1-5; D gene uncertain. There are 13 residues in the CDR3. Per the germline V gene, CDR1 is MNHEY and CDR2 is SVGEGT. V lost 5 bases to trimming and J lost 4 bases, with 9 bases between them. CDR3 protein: CASSMSRNQPQHF. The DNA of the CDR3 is TGTGCCAGCAGTATGAGCCGGAATCAGCCCCAGCATTTT.

In DNA form, the CDR3 reads TGCAGTGCTAGAGACTATAGGGGGACAGAGAGCAATCAGCCCCAGCATTTT. Translated, it gives CSARDYRGTESNQPQHF. The chain combines TRBV20-1 with TRBJ1-5; TRBD1 aligns across 7 bases. Per the germline V gene, CDR1 is DFQATT and CDR2 is SNEGSKA (reference sequence). The CDR3 consists of 17 residues. With V trimmed by 0 bases and J by 1 base, 9 bases remained unmatched.

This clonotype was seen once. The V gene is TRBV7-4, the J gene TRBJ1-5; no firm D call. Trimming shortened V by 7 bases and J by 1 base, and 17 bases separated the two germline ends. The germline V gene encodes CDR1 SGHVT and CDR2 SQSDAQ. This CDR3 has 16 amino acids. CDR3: CASTPPEEWSNQPQHF. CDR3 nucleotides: TGTGCCAGCACCCCCCCGGAGGAATGGAGCAATCAGCCCCAGCATTTT.

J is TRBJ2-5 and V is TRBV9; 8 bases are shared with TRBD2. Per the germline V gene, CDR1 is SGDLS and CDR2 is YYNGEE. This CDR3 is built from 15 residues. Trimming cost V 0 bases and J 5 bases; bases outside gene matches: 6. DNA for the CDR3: TGTGCCAGCAGCGTAGGTAGCGGGGTCTTCGAGACCCAGTACTTC. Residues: CASSVGSGVFETQYF.